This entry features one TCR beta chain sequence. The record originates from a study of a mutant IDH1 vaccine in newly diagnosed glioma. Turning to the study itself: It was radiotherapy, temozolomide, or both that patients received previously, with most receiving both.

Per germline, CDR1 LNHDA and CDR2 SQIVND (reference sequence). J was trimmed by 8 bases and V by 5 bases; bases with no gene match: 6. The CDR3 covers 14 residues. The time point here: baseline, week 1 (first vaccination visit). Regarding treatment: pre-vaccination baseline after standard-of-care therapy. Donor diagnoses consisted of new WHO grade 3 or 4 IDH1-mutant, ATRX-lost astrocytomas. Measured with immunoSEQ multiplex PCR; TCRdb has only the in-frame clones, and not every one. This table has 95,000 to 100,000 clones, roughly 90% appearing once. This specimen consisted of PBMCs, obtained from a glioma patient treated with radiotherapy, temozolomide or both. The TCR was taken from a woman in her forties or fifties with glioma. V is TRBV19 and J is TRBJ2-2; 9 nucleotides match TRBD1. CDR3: CASSPRTGAGELFF. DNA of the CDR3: TGTGCCAGTAGTCCCCGGACAGGGGCTGGGGAGCTGTTTTTT.